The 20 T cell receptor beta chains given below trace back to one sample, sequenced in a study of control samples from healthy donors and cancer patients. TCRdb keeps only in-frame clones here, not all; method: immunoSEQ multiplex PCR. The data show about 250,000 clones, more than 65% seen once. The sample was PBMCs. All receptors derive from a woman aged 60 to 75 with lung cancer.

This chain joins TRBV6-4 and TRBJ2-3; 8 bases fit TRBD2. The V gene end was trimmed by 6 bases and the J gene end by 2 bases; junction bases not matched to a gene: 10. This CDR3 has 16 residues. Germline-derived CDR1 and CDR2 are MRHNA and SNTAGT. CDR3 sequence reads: CASRASSGGVTDTQYF. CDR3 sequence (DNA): TGTGCCAGCAGGGCGAGCTCGGGGGGGGTCACAGATACGCAGTATTTT.

The CDR3 protein is CASSVSDSLYNQPQHF. The CDR3 coding sequence is TGTGCCAGCAGCGTAAGTGATAGTTTATACAATCAGCCCCAGCATTTT. The J gene is TRBJ1-5, the V gene TRBV9; the D is unclear. The CDR3 extends over 16 amino acids. Trimming cost V 1 base and J 3 bases, with 14 bases left between them. Germline CDR1 reads SGDLS; CDR2 reads YYNGEE.

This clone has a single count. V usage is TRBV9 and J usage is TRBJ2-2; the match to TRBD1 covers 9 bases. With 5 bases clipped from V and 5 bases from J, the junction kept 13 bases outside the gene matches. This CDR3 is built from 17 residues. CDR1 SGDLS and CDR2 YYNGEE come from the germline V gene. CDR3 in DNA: TGTGCCAGCAGGGCCAACACAGGGGGCGGTTTAACCGGGGAGCTGTTTTTT. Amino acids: CASRANTGGGLTGELFF.

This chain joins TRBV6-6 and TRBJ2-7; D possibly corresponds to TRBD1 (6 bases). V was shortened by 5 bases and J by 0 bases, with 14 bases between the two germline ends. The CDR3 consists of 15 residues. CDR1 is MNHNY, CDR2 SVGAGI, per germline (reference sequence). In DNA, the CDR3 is TGTGCCAGCAGTCCTCTGAGGGGGAGCTCCTACGAGCAGTACTTC. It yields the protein CASSPLRGSSYEQYF.

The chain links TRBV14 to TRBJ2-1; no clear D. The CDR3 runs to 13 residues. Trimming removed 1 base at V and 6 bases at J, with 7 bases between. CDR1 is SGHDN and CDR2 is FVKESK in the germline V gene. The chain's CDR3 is CASSQVDLNEQFF. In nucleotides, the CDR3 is TGTGCCAGCAGCCAAGTAGATCTCAATGAGCAGTTCTTC.

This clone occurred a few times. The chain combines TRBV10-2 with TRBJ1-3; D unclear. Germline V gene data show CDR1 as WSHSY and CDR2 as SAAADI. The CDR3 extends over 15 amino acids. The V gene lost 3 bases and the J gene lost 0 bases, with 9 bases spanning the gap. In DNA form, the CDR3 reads TGCGCCAGCAGTGATGGAGGTTTCTCTGGAAACACCATATATTTT. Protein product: CASSDGGFSGNTIYF.

CDR3 sequence reads: CASSEGLAGLYEQYF. The CDR3 DNA follows: TGTGCCAGCAGCGAAGGACTAGCGGGATTGTACGAGCAGTACTTC. This chain links TRBV21-1 with TRBJ2-7; TRBD2 was called by the table and not checked on the DNA. TRBV21-1 is a listed pseudogene. The CDR3 consists of 15 residues.

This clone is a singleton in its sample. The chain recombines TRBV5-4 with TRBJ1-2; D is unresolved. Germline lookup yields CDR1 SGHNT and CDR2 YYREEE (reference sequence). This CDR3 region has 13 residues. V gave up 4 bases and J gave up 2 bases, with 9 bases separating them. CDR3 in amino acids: CASSLDENYGYTF. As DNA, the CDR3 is TGTGCCAGCAGCCTGGACGAAAACTATGGCTACACCTTC.

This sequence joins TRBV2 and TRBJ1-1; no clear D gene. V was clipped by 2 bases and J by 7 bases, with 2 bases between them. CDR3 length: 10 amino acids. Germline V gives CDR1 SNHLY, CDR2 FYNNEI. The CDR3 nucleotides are TGTGCCAGCAGTGAATTTGAAGCTTTCTTT. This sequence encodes CASSEFEAFF.

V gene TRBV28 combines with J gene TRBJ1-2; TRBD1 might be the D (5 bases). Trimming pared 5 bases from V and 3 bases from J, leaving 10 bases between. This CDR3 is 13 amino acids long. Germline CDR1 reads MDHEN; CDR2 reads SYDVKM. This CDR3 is CASSGRGHYGYTF. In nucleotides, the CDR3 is TGTGCCAGCAGTGGTAGGGGCCACTATGGCTACACCTTC.

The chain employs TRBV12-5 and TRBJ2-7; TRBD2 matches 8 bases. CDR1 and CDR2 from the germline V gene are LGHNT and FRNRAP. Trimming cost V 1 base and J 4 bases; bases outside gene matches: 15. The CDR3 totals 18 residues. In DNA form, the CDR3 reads TGTGCTAGTGGTTTGGCCGTTAGGGGACTAGGGCCTCGGTACGAGCAGTACTTC. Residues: CASGLAVRGLGPRYEQYF. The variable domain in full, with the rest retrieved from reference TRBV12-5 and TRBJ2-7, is DARVTQTPRHKVTEMGQEVTMRCQPILGHNTVFWYRQTMMQGLELLAYFRNRAPLDDSGMPKDRFSAEMPDATLATLKIQPSEPRDSAVYFCASGLAVRGLGPRYEQYFGPGTRLTVT.

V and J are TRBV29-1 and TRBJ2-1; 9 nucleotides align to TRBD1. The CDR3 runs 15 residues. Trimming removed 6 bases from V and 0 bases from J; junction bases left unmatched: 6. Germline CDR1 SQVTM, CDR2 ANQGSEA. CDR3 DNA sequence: TGCAGCGTACCCCGGGACAGGGTCTCCTACAATGAGCAGTTCTTC. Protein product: CSVPRDRVSYNEQFF.

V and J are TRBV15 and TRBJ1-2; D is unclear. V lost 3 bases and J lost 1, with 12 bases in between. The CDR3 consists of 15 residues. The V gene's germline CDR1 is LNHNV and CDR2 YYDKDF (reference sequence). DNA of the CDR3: TGTGCCACCAGCAGGGGCGGCGGCAGTAACTATGGCTACACCTTC. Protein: CATSRGGGSNYGYTF.

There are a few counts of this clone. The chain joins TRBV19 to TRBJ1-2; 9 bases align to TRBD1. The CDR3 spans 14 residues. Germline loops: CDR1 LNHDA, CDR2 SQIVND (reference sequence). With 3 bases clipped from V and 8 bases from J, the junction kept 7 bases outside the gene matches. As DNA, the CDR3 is TGTGCCAGTAGTATCACCGGGACAGGGAAGGGCTACACCTTC. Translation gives CASSITGTGKGYTF. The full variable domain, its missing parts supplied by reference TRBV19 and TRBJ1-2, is DGGITQSPKYLFRKEGQNVTLSCEQNLNHDAMYWYRQDPGQGLRLIYYSQIVNDFQKGDIAEGYSVSREKKESFPLTVTSAQKNPTAFYLCASSITGTGKGYTFGSGTRLTVV.

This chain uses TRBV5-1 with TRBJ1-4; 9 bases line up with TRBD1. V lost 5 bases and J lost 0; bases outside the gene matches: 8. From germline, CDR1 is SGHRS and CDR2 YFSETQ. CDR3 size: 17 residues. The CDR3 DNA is TGCGCCAGCAGGCGGGACAGGGTTGAGGCAACTAATGAAAAACTGTTTTTT. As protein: CASRRDRVEATNEKLFF. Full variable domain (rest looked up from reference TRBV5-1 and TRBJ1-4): KAGVTQTPRYLIKTRGQQVTLSCSPISGHRSVSWYQQTPGQGLQFLFEYFSETQRNKGNFPGRFSGRQFSNSRSEMNVSTLELGDSALYLCASRRDRVEATNEKLFFGSGTQLSVL.

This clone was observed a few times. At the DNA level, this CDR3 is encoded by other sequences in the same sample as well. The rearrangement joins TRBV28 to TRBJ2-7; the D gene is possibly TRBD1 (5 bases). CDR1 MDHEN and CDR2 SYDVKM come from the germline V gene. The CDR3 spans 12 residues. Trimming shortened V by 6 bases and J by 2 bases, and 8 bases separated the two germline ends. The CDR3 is CASSSGTYEQYF. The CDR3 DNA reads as TGTGCCAGCAGCTCAGGGACCTACGAGCAGTACTTC.

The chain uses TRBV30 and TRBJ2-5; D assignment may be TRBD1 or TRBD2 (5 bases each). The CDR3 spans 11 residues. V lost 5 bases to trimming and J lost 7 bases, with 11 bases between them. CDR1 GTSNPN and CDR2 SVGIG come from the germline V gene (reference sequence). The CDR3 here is CAWGGGVTQYF. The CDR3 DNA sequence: TGTGCCTGGGGTGGGGGAGTGACCCAGTACTTC.

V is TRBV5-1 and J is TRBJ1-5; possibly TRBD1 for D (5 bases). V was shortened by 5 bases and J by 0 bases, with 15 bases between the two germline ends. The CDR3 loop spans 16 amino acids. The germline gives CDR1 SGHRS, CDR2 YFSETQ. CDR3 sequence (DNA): TGCGCCAGCAGTCCCGGGGGGGACCATAGCAATCAGCCCCAGCATTTT. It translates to CASSPGGDHSNQPQHF. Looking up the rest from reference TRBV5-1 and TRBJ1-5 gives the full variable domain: KAGVTQTPRYLIKTRGQQVTLSCSPISGHRSVSWYQQTPGQGLQFLFEYFSETQRNKGNFPGRFSGRQFSNSRSEMNVSTLELGDSALYLCASSPGGDHSNQPQHFGDGTRLSIL.

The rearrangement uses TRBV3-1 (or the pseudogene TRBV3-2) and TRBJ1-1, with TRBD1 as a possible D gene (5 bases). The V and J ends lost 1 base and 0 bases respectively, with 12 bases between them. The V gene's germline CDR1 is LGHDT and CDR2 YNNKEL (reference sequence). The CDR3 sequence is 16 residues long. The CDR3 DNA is TGTGCCAGCAGCCAAGTCGGCCAGGGTCTGAACACTGAAGCTTTCTTT. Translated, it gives CASSQVGQGLNTEAFF.

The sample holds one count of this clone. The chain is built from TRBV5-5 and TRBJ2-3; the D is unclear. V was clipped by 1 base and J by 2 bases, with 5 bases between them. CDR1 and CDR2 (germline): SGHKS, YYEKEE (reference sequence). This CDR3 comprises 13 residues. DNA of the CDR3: TGTGCCAGCAGCTTGACAGTCACAGATACGCAGTATTTT. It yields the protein CASSLTVTDTQYF.